The text below deals with one TCR beta chain. Its antigen is not identified. The germline CDR1 and CDR2 sequences are SGHRS and YFSETQ. V shed 0 bases and J shed 7 bases, with 17 bases lying between them. This CDR3 region has 16 residues. The record originates from a study of T cell responses to AZD1222 COVID-19 vaccine. The repertoire was sequenced with immunoSEQ multiplex PCR; TCRdb's copy has only in-frame clones and lacks some. This table holds 120,000 or so clones, around 93% found once. Study-level findings and limits: Vaccine-related CD4 TCRs covered spike, predominating at 160-218 and 743-854. Donors were largely white British and mainly female; clonal diversity was possibly underestimated.

Source: peripheral blood, taken on day 0 of AZD1222 vaccination. The rearrangement links TRBV5-1 to TRBJ2-1; D may be TRBD2 (5 bases). This clonotype was obtained from an adult in good health. The CDR3 nucleotides read TGCGCCAGCAGCTTGGGACTTGGTGAAGCGGAGAATGAGCAGTTCTTC. Translating gives CASSLGLGEAENEQFF.